The sequence of this T cell receptor beta chain was determined in a study of T-cell reconstitution after alpha-beta-depleted transplantation in children. Worth noting for this clonotype: Its antigen is unknown.

During its preparation, the TCRbeta library received unique molecular identifiers. Each CDR3 protein is one row after TCRdb ran MiXCR on the PCR reads. Of 200,000 to 250,000 distinct CDR3 sequences in the sample, approximately 7% are singletons; the top ten hold 5% to 6.5%. Study-wide results and caveats: Surviving recipient T cells and thymic progenitors produced the high day-60 TCRbeta diversity seen in some patients. T cells produced anew were the main source of T-cell counts and diversity one year after transplant. Reportedly, alpha-beta T cells present about two months post-transplant originated from several hundred expanded clones of graft origin.

The length of the CDR3 is 15 residues. V was clipped by 0 bases and J by 5 bases; unmatched bases: 5. The germline gives CDR1 DFQATT, CDR2 SNEGSKA (reference sequence). The sequencing used PBMCs, collected before TCRalphabeta/CD19-depleted stem cell transplant. The TCR originated in a boy aged 2 to 9 with acute lymphoblastic leukemia, due to receive a stem cell transplant. The chain recombines TRBV20-1 with TRBJ2-1, with 9 nucleotides matching TRBD2. CDR3 sequence: CSARDVAGANNEQFF. CDR3 nucleotides: TGCAGTGCTAGAGATGTAGCGGGGGCAAACAATGAGCAGTTCTTC.